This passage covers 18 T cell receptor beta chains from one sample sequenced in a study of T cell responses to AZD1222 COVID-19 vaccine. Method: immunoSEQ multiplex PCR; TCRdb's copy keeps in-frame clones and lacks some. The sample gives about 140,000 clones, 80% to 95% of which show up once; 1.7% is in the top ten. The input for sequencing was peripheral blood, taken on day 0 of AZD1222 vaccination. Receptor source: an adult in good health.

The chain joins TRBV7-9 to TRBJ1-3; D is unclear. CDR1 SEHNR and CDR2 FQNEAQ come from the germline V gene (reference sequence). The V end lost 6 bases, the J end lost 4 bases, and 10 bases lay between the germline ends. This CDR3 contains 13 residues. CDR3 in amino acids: CASRLLTGNTIYF. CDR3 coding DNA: TGTGCCAGCAGACTACTAACCGGAAACACCATATATTTT.

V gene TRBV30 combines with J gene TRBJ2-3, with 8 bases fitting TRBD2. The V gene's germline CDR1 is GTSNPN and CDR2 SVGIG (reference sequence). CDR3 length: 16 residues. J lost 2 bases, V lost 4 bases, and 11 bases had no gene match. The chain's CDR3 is CAWIPPGLESTDTQYF. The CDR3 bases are TGTGCCTGGATTCCGCCGGGACTAGAGTCCACAGATACGCAGTATTTT.

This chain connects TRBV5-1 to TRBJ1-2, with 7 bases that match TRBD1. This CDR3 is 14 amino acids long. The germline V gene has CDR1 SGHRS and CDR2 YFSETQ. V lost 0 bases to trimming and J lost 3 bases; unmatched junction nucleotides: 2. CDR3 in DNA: TGCGCCAGCAGCTTGGCCGGGACAGACTATGGCTACACCTTC. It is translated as CASSLAGTDYGYTF.

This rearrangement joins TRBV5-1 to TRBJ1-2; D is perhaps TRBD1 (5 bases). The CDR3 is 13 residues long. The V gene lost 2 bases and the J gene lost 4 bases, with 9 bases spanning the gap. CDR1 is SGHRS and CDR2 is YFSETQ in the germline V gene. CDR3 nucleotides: TGCGCCAGCAGCTTACGCGACAGCTATGGCTACACCTTC. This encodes CASSLRDSYGYTF.

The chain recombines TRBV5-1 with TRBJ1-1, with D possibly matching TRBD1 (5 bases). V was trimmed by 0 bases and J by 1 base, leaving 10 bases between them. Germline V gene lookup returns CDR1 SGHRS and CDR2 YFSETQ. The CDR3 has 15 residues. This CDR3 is CASSLGGTENTEAFF. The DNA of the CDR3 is TGCGCCAGCAGCTTGGGGGGGACGGAGAACACTGAAGCTTTCTTT.

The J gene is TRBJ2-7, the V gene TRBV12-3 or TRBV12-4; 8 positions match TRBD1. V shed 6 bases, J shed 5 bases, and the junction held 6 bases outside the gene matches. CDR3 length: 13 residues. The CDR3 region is CASSWTGSHEQYF. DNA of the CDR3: TGTGCCAGCAGCTGGACAGGGTCGCACGAGCAGTACTTC.

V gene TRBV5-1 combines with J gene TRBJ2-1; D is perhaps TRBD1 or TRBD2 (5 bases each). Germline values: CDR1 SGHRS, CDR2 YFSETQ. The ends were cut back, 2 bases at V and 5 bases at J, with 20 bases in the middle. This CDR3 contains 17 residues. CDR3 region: CASSFPPWGSAHNEQFF. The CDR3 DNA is TGCGCCAGCAGCTTTCCTCCTTGGGGGAGTGCCCACAATGAGCAGTTCTTC.

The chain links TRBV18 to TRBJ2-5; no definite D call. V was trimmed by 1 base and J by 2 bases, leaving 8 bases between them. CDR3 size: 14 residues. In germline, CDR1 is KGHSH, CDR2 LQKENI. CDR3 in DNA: TGTGCCAGCTCACCACAACCGGATCAAGAGACCCAGTACTTC. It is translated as CASSPQPDQETQYF.

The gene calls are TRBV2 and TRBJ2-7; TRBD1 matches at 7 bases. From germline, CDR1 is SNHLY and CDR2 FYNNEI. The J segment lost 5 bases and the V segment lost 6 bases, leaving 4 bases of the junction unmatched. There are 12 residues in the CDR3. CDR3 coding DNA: TGTGCCAGCAGGACAGGGAGCCACGAGCAGTACTTC. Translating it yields CASRTGSHEQYF.

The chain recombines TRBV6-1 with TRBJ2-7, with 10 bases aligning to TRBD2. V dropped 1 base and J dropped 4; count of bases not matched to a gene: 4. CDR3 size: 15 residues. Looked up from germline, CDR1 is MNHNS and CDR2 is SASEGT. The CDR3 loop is CASSEVGSGRYEQYF. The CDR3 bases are TGTGCCAGCAGTGAAGTGGGTAGCGGGAGGTACGAGCAGTACTTC.

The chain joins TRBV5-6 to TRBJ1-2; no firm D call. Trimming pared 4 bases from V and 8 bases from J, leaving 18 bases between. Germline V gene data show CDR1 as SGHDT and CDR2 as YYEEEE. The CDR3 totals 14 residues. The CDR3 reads CASSLLFLGRGYTF. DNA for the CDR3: TGTGCCAGCAGCCTCTTATTCCTGGGTCGGGGCTACACCTTC.

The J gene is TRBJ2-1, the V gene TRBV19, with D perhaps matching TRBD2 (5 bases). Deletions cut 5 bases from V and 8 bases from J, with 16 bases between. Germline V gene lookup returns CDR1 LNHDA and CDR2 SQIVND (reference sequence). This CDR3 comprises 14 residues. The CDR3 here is CASSEGMGWDEQFF. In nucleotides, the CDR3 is TGTGCCAGTAGTGAGGGTATGGGGTGGGATGAGCAGTTCTTC.

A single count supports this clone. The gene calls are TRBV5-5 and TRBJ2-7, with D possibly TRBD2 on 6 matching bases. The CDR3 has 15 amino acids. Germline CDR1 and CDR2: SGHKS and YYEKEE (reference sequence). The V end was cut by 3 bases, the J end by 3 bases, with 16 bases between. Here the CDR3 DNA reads TGTGCCAGCAGCTGGATTAGCGGACCCTACTACGAGCAGTACTTC. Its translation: CASSWISGPYYEQYF.

CDR3 DNA: TGTGCCAGCAGCGTCCGGGCGGGACTGGGCACTGAAGCTTTCTTT. The encoded protein is CASSVRAGLGTEAFF. V gene TRBV9 combines with J gene TRBJ1-1; a weak D match, TRBD1 (5 bases). V gave up 2 bases and J gave up 4 bases, with 15 bases separating them. This CDR3 contains 15 residues. The germline CDR1 and CDR2 sequences are SGDLS and YYNGEE.

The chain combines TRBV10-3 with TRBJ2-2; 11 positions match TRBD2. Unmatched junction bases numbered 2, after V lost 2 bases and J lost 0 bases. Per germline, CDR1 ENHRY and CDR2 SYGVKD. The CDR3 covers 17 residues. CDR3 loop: CAISEPGLAANTGELFF. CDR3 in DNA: TGTGCCATCAGTGAGCCGGGACTAGCGGCGAACACCGGGGAGCTGTTTTTT.

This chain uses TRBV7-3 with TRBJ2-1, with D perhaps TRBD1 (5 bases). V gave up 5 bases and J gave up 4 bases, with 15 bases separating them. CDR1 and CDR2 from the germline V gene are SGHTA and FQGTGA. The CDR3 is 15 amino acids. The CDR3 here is CASSPQGQPYNEQFF. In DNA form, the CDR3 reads TGTGCCAGCAGCCCCCAGGGTCAGCCGTACAATGAGCAGTTCTTC. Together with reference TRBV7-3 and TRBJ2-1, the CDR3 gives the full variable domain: GAGVSQTPSNKVTEKGKYVELRCDPISGHTALYWYRQSLGQGPEFLIYFQGTGAADDSGLPNDRFFAVRPEGSVSTLKIQRTERGDSAVYLCASSPQGQPYNEQFFGPGTRLTVL.

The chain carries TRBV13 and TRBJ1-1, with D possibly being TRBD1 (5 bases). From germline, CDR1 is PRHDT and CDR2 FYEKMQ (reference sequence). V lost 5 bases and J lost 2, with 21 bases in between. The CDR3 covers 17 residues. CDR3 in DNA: TGTGCCAGCAGCCAAGTCACATTGACAGAGAGAAACACTGAAGCTTTCTTT. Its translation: CASSQVTLTERNTEAFF.

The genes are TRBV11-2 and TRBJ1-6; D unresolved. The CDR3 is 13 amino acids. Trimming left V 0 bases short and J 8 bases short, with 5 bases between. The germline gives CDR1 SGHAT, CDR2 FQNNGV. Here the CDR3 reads CASSLDRHSPLHF. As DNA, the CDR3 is TGTGCCAGCAGCTTAGATCGGCATTCACCCCTCCACTTT.